This T cell receptor (beta chain) originates from a study of memory CD4+ T cells and cytomegalovirus serostatus. The V end was cut by 8 bases, the J end by 0 bases, with 5 bases between. Germline-derived CDR1 and CDR2 are MNHEY and SMNVEV (reference sequence). The CDR3 covers 11 residues. Single viable CD3+CD4+CD8-CD45RO+ cells were sorted as the memory CD4+ T cells. The method was immunoSEQ multiplex PCR; TCRdb's version includes in-frame clones alone and lacks a portion of them. Counted here are about 27,000 clones, about 70% occurring once; the ten biggest clones make up 0.85% to 1.2%. Sequencing was done on a sample of memory CD4+ T cells from blood. The chain has TRBV27 and TRBJ2-7; D is ambiguous. This receptor was obtained from an adult in good health and CMV-seronegative. The CDR3 loop is CASWNSYEQYF. The CDR3 region has the DNA TGTGCCAGCTGGAACTCCTACGAGCAGTACTTC.